This T cell receptor (beta chain) was identified in a study of blood T cell repertoires in COVID-19. There are 16 residues in the CDR3. From germline, CDR1 is SGHRS and CDR2 YFSETQ. Trimming removed 2 bases from V and 2 bases from J; junction bases left unmatched: 5. Sequencing used immunoSEQ multiplex PCR; TCRdb keeps in-frame clones, though not all of them. The repertoire holds some 81,000 clones, with about 95% as singletons. Input material: peripheral blood. The gene calls are TRBV5-1 and TRBJ2-3; 10 bases map to TRBD1. The sequence came from a human donor with active COVID-19. The donor label of this sample is uncertain. The CDR3 is CASSFTDRGVTDTQYF. Here the CDR3 DNA reads TGCGCCAGCAGCTTCACGGACAGGGGGGTCACAGATACGCAGTATTTT.